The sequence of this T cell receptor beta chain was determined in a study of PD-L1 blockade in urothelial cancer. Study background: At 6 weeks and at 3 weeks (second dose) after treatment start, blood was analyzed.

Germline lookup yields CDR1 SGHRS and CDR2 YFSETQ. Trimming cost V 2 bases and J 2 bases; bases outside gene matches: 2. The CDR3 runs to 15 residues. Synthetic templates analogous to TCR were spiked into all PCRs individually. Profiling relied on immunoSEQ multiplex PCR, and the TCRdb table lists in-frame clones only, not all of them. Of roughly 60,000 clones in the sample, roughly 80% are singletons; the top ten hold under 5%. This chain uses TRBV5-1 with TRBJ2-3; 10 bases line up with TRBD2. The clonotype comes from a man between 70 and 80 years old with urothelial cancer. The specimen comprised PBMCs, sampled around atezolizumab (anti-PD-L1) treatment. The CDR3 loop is CASSLAGGDTDTQYF. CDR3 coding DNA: TGCGCCAGCAGCTTAGCGGGAGGGGACACAGATACGCAGTATTTT. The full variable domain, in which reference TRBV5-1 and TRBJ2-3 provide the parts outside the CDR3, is KAGVTQTPRYLIKTRGQQVTLSCSPISGHRSVSWYQQTPGQGLQFLFEYFSETQRNKGNFPGRFSGRQFSNSRSEMNVSTLELGDSALYLCASSLAGGDTDTQYFGPGTRLTVL.